This T cell receptor (beta chain) comes out of a study of monozygotic twins with inflammatory bowel disease. Germline V lookup: CDR1 SGHTA, CDR2 FQGNSA. The CDR3 loop spans 15 amino acids. For each CDR3 protein, TCRdb gives one entry from its re-call of the 5' RACE reads, without DNA. This table holds fewer than 550,000 distinct CDR3 sequences. The clonotype comes from a human donor with ulcerative colitis or Crohn's disease, or a healthy co-twin of an affected twin (not recorded which). The sequencing sample was made of blood. The chain has TRBV7-2 and TRBJ2-3; there is no DNA to check the TCRdb D call of TRBD1. CDR3 region: CASNKGGGSTDTQYF.